Listed here are 30 T cell receptor beta chains from one sample, sequenced in a study of blood T cell repertoires in COVID-19. TCRdb keeps only in-frame clones here, not all; method: immunoSEQ multiplex PCR. The sample contains roughly 230,000 clones, 89% of which appear only once. The specimen was peripheral blood. The receptors originated from a woman in her thirties or forties who had recovered from COVID-19.

This chain uses TRBV4-1 with TRBJ1-4, with D unresolved. V lost 0 bases, J lost 0 bases, and 17 bases lay in between. This CDR3 spans 19 amino acids. Germline lookup yields CDR1 MGHRA and CDR2 YSYEKL. CDR3 loop: CASSQDVVGVGSTNEKLFF. The DNA of the CDR3 is TGCGCCAGCAGCCAAGATGTAGTAGGAGTAGGATCAACTAATGAAAAACTGTTTTTT.

The chain is built from TRBV7-6 and TRBJ2-5; D perhaps matches TRBD1 (6 bases). Trimming cost V 1 base and J 2 bases, with 17 bases left between them. The CDR3 covers 17 residues. Germline lookup yields CDR1 SGHVS and CDR2 FNYEAQ. Here the CDR3 DNA reads TGTGCCAGCAGCTTAGAGGAACCAGGGGCCCTACAAGAGACCCAGTACTTC. Protein sequence: CASSLEEPGALQETQYF.

The V gene is TRBV13, the J gene TRBJ1-1, with D perhaps TRBD1 (6 bases). Germline V gene data show CDR1 as PRHDT and CDR2 as FYEKMQ (reference sequence). V lost 8 bases to trimming and J lost 1 base, with 11 bases between them. The CDR3 sequence is 13 residues long. The CDR3 nucleotides read TGTGCCAGCCCCCAGGGGCCGAACACTGAAGCTTTCTTT. This sequence encodes CASPQGPNTEAFF.

V gene TRBV5-6 combines with J gene TRBJ1-4, with D tentatively TRBD1 (5 bases). V lost 4 bases to trimming and J lost 3 bases, with 16 bases between them. CDR1 and CDR2 (germline): SGHDT, YYEEEE. The CDR3 loop spans 16 amino acids. The CDR3 sequence: CASSPGGESPNEKLFF. CDR3 bases: TGTGCCAGCAGCCCTGGAGGGGAGTCCCCTAATGAAAAACTGTTTTTT.

The chain carries TRBV19 and TRBJ2-2; D might be TRBD1 (6 bases). CDR3 length equals 14 residues. Trimming cost V 7 bases and J 0 bases, with 9 bases left between them. The germline V gene has CDR1 LNHDA and CDR2 SQIVND (reference sequence). The CDR3 sequence is CASTDSPNTGELFF. CDR3 bases: TGTGCCAGTACGGACAGTCCGAACACCGGGGAGCTGTTTTTT.

V and J are TRBV3-1 (or the pseudogene TRBV3-2) and TRBJ2-2; 7 positions agree with TRBD2. CDR3 length: 17 amino acids. Germline CDR1 and CDR2: LGHDT and YNNKEL (reference sequence). V lost 4 bases to trimming and J lost 1 base; unmatched junction nucleotides: 9. The CDR3 reads CASSRSRASGNTGELFF. The CDR3 region has the DNA TGTGCCAGCAGCCGTTCACGGGCTAGCGGGAACACCGGGGAGCTGTTTTTT.

The chain links TRBV5-6 to TRBJ2-7; 7 bases are shared with TRBD2. Germline CDR1 is SGHDT and CDR2 is YYEEEE. V lost 4 bases, J lost 2 bases, and 3 bases stayed unmatched. This CDR3 is 13 amino acids long. The CDR3, as DNA: TGTGCCAGCAGCACCGGGACTACCTACGAGCAGTACTTC. Protein sequence: CASSTGTTYEQYF.

The chain is built from TRBV7-6 and TRBJ2-5, with a weak D call TRBD2 (6 bases). Trimming stripped 5 bases from V and 3 bases from J, with 16 bases between. CDR1 and CDR2 from the germline V gene are SGHVS and FNYEAQ. The CDR3 sequence is 15 residues long. The CDR3 is CASSQRAGPKETQYF. CDR3 in DNA: TGTGCCAGCAGCCAACGGGCGGGACCGAAAGAGACCCAGTACTTC.

This rearrangement joins TRBV5-1 to TRBJ1-3; D may be TRBD1 (5 bases). This CDR3 contains 18 residues. Trimming took 0 bases from V and 2 from J, leaving 18 bases between them. Germline assignment: CDR1 SGHRS and CDR2 YFSETQ. The CDR3 region is CASSLAAGVGSAGNTIYF. Here the CDR3 DNA reads TGCGCCAGCAGCTTGGCGGCGGGGGTCGGATCGGCTGGAAACACCATATATTTT.

The V gene is TRBV6-5, the J gene TRBJ1-2; TRBD1 agrees at 12 bases. V lost 6 bases to trimming and J lost 8 bases; unmatched junction nucleotides: 7. This CDR3 is 14 amino acids long. Germline V gives CDR1 MNHEY, CDR2 SVGAGI. CDR3 amino acids: CASSRDRGPHGYTF. In DNA form, the CDR3 reads TGTGCCAGCAGCCGGGACAGGGGGCCCCACGGCTACACCTTC.

The V and J genes are TRBV28 and TRBJ2-7; D gene unclear. The CDR3 totals 13 residues. Trimming removed 2 bases at V and 1 base at J, with 6 bases between. Germline CDR1 reads MDHEN; CDR2 reads SYDVKM. CDR3 amino acids: CASSLRSSYEQYF. The CDR3 DNA reads as TGTGCCAGCAGTTTACGCAGTTCCTACGAGCAGTACTTC.

The V and J genes are TRBV6-5 and TRBJ2-7; D may be TRBD1 (6 bases). The CDR3 sequence is 13 residues long. V lost 6 bases and J 3 bases, leaving 12 bases between the germline ends. Germline V gene lookup returns CDR1 MNHEY and CDR2 SVGAGI. CDR3 coding DNA: TGTGCCAGCAGCCCAGGGGTTGGCTACGAGCAGTACTTC. It translates to CASSPGVGYEQYF.

V and J are TRBV21-1 and TRBJ2-7; the DNA was not used to check the table's D call, TRBD1. TRBV21-1 has pseudogene status. CDR3 size: 16 residues. The CDR3 bases are TGTGCCAGCAGCAAAAGCGGAGGGACAGGGGGCACCGAGCAGTACGTC. This encodes CASSKSGGTGGTEQYV.

This clone was detected only once. This chain joins TRBV3-1 (or the pseudogene TRBV3-2) and TRBJ2-1; 7 bases are a match to TRBD2. The CDR3 spans 16 residues. Germline V gene lookup returns CDR1 LGHDT and CDR2 YNNKEL (reference sequence). The trim removed 1 base at V and 1 base at J, leaving 4 bases unmatched. CDR3 region: CASSQVTGGSYNEQFF. CDR3 in DNA: TGTGCCAGCAGCCAAGTAACGGGGGGTTCCTACAATGAGCAGTTCTTC.

The rearrangement uses TRBV2 and TRBJ2-3; possibly TRBD2 for D (5 bases). Trimming cost V 5 bases and J 6 bases, with 9 bases left between them. The CDR3 sequence is 12 residues long. Germline V gene data show CDR1 as SNHLY and CDR2 as FYNNEI. CDR3 in DNA: TGTGCCAGCAGTCTTGGACTGGATACGCAGTATTTT. Its translation: CASSLGLDTQYF.

The V gene is TRBV6-5, the J gene TRBJ2-5; D is perhaps TRBD1 (6 bases). Trimming cost V 6 bases and J 5 bases, with 16 bases left between them. Germline loops: CDR1 MNHEY, CDR2 SVGAGI. The CDR3 covers 14 residues. CDR3 amino acids: CASRANQGLETQYF. The CDR3, as DNA: TGTGCCAGCAGAGCCAACCAGGGGTTGGAGACCCAGTACTTC.

V is TRBV27 and J is TRBJ2-1, with 9 bases identical to TRBD1. The CDR3 extends over 15 amino acids. In germline, CDR1 is MNHEY, CDR2 SMNVEV (reference sequence). J gave up 5 bases and V 2 bases, and 4 bases lay outside the gene matches. DNA of the CDR3: TGTGCCAGCAGTTTAGAACAGGGGGCGAACAATGAGCAGTTCTTC. Translating gives CASSLEQGANNEQFF.

This chain connects TRBV19 to TRBJ2-3; D is possibly TRBD2 (7 bases). The germline V and J ends were trimmed by 3 bases and 3 bases, with 16 bases remaining between them. This CDR3 is built from 16 residues. Germline CDR1 reads LNHDA; CDR2 reads SQIVND (reference sequence). The CDR3 DNA is TGTGCCAGTAGTATGATCCCAAGCGGGACAACAGATACGCAGTATTTT. Residues: CASSMIPSGTTDTQYF. Supplemented by reference TRBV19 and TRBJ2-3, the full variable domain reads DGGITQSPKYLFRKEGQNVTLSCEQNLNHDAMYWYRQDPGQGLRLIYYSQIVNDFQKGDIAEGYSVSREKKESFPLTVTSAQKNPTAFYLCASSMIPSGTTDTQYFGPGTRLTVL.

This clone was seen a few times. This chain joins TRBV6-4 and TRBJ1-1, with 8 nucleotides matching TRBD1. V shed 3 bases and J 0 bases; nucleotides not matched to a gene: 0. Per the germline V gene, CDR1 is MRHNA and CDR2 is SNTAGT. This CDR3 region has 14 residues. The DNA for the CDR3 is TGTGCCAGCAGTGAGACAGGGGTGAACACTGAAGCTTTCTTT. This codes for CASSETGVNTEAFF.

The chain is built from TRBV14 and TRBJ2-2; 8 bases line up with TRBD1. The germline CDR1 and CDR2 sequences are SGHDN and FVKESK. The CDR3 spans 15 residues. After removal of 3 bases from V and 2 bases from J, the junction contained 2 bases not matched to a gene. The CDR3 nucleotides read TGTGCCAGCAGCCATGGGACAGGAAACACCGGGGAGCTGTTTTTT. Its protein is CASSHGTGNTGELFF.

J is TRBJ2-1 and V is TRBV2; TRBD2 aligns across 9 bases. Germline CDR1 is SNHLY and CDR2 is FYNNEI. Germline trimming cut 10 bases from V and 9 bases from J; bases unmatched to any gene: 10. This CDR3 has 13 amino acids. The CDR3 bases are TGTGCCAACGCGACTAGCGGATCAAGTGAGCAGTTCTTC. Its translation: CANATSGSSEQFF.

The chain joins TRBV20-1 to TRBJ2-5, with 8 bases aligning to TRBD2. This CDR3 contains 16 residues. Germline loops: CDR1 DFQATT, CDR2 SNEGSKA (reference sequence). The ends lost 3 bases at V and 1 base at J; junction bases unmatched: 10. The chain's CDR3 is CSASPGLVRSQETQYF. DNA of the CDR3: TGCAGTGCTAGTCCGGGACTAGTGAGATCCCAAGAGACCCAGTACTTC.

This clone has just a few counts. The genes are TRBV7-9 and TRBJ2-2, with D perhaps TRBD2 (6 bases). Trimming stripped 6 bases from V and 4 bases from J, with 15 bases between. Germline-derived CDR1 and CDR2 are SEHNR and FQNEAQ (reference sequence). The CDR3 runs to 15 residues. In DNA, the CDR3 is TGTGCCAGCAGTCCTGCGGGGTCGGCCACCGGGGAGCTGTTTTTT. Encoded protein: CASSPAGSATGELFF.

The CDR3 DNA sequence: TGCGCCAGCAGCCAAACACCAGGAGGGGGGGCAACTAATGAAAAACTGTTTTTT. Encoded protein: CASSQTPGGGATNEKLFF. J is TRBJ1-4 and V is TRBV4-1; possibly TRBD1 for D (6 bases). Germline loops: CDR1 MGHRA, CDR2 YSYEKL. This CDR3 is 18 amino acids long. Deletions cut 2 bases from V and 0 bases from J, with 16 bases between.

The V and J genes are TRBV19 and TRBJ1-1; D is undetermined. Trimming removed 3 bases from V and 1 base from J, with 9 bases in between. CDR1 and CDR2 (germline): LNHDA, SQIVND (reference sequence). The CDR3 loop spans 14 amino acids. The CDR3 sequence: CASSILSPNTEAFF. CDR3 in DNA: TGTGCCAGTAGTATTCTGTCCCCGAACACTGAAGCTTTCTTT.

The J gene is TRBJ2-4, the V gene TRBV19; 9 nucleotides agree with TRBD2. CDR3 length: 15 amino acids. Germline V CDR1 and CDR2: LNHDA, SQIVND (reference sequence). V shed 5 bases, J shed 5 bases, and the junction held 7 bases outside the gene matches. The CDR3 coding sequence is TGTGCCAGTAGTGGGCAGCGGGAGGCTCAAAACATTCAGTACTTC. The encoded protein is CASSGQREAQNIQYF.

The chain has TRBV5-1 and TRBJ2-5; D gene ambiguous. Per germline, CDR1 SGHRS and CDR2 YFSETQ. The CDR3 spans 11 residues. V lost 2 bases to trimming and J lost 5 bases, with 4 bases between them. DNA of the CDR3: TGCGCCAGCAGCTTTATGGAGACCCAGTACTTC. Translating it yields CASSFMETQYF. The complete variable domain, with remaining parts taken from reference TRBV5-1 and TRBJ2-5, reads KAGVTQTPRYLIKTRGQQVTLSCSPISGHRSVSWYQQTPGQGLQFLFEYFSETQRNKGNFPGRFSGRQFSNSRSEMNVSTLELGDSALYLCASSFMETQYFGPGTRLLVL.

This chain connects TRBV5-1 to TRBJ2-7, with D perhaps TRBD2 (6 bases). Between the trimmed V and J ends, which lost 3 bases and 7 bases, there was a span of 20 bases. This CDR3 is 15 amino acids long. Germline V gene sequence: CDR1 SGHRS, CDR2 YFSETQ. Here the CDR3 DNA reads TGCGCCAGCAGCTCTCTAGAGGCGGGGCCGGGGGAGCAGTACTTC. Encoded protein: CASSSLEAGPGEQYF.

The chain carries TRBV6-1 and TRBJ1-2; no reliable D call. The CDR3 runs 16 residues. V shed 2 bases and J shed 6 bases, with 19 bases lying between them. In germline, CDR1 is MNHNS, CDR2 SASEGT. As DNA, the CDR3 is TGTGCCAGCAGTGAATGGACGGGGATAGGGCGAGATGGCTACACCTTC. Its translation is CASSEWTGIGRDGYTF.

V and J are TRBV3-1 (or the pseudogene TRBV3-2) and TRBJ1-6; TRBD1 matches 9 bases. The length of the CDR3 is 16 residues. The J segment lost 7 bases and the V segment lost 2 bases, leaving 6 bases of the junction unmatched. Per germline, CDR1 LGHDT and CDR2 YNNKEL (reference sequence). The DNA of the CDR3 is TGTGCCAGCAGCCAATGGGACAGGGTGGAAAATTCACCCCTCCACTTT. Amino acids: CASSQWDRVENSPLHF.